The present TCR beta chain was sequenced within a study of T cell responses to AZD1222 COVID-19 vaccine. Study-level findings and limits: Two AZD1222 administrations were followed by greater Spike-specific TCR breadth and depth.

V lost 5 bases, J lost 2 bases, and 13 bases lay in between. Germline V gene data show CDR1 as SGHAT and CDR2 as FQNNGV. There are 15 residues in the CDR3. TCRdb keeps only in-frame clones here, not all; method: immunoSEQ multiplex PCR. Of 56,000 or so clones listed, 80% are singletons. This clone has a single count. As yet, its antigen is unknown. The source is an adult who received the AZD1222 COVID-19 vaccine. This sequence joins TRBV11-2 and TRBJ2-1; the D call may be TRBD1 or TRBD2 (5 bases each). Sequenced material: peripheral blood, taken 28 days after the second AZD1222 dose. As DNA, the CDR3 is TGTGCCAGCAGCCTTCGAGGGGAACCCTACAATGAGCAGTTCTTC. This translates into CASSLRGEPYNEQFF.